This paragraph reports one T cell receptor (beta chain). Its antigen remains unidentified. This CDR3 region has 13 residues. Germline assignment: CDR1 DFQATT and CDR2 SNEGSKA (reference sequence). Trimming at V came to 6 bases and at J to 7 bases, leaving 7 bases not matched to a gene. TEMRA cells were FACS-enriched, unlike CD8+ and CD4+ T cells, which were negatively isolated. The data were taken from a study of CD8 T cells in Susac syndrome. With random hexamers, roughly 0.45 to 1 ug RNA was reverse transcribed. It was immunoSEQ multiplex PCR that amplified TCR beta CDR3 across 54 Vbeta and 13 Jbeta. A single record per CDR3 protein comes from TCRdb applying MiXCR to the immunoSEQ multiplex PCR reads. The data hold fewer than 350,000 distinct CDR3 sequences, with 90% to 95% observed a single time. Whole-study findings and limits: It was acknowledged in the study that the number of individuals who were included in its TCR sequencing and HLA analysis was relatively small.

The chain employs TRBV20-1 and TRBJ1-4; 8 nucleotides agree with TRBD1. The clonotype originates from a human donor with multiple sclerosis. The sample consisted of CD4+ T cells from PBMCs. Written as DNA, the CDR3 is TGCAGTGCGAAACGGACAGGGAGTGAAAAACTGTTTTTT. Its protein is CSAKRTGSEKLFF.